This T cell receptor (beta chain) was documented in a study of Graves' ophthalmopathy and Graves' hyperthyroidism. Study conclusions and caveats: A majority of expanded thyroid clonotypes exceeding 0.001 frequency were likewise present in blood. Stable hyperthyroidism and ophthalmopathy were told apart by a 13-signature model, which achieved 87.88% sensitivity and around 80% specificity.

A word on this clonotype: Its antigen is still unknown.

The evidence that diagnosis relied on was clinical symptoms, serum thyroxine, TRAb, thyroid ultrasound and orbital computed tomography. The PBMCs were taken from approximately 11 ml of fresh peripheral blood. The CDR3 has 12 amino acids. Germline loops: CDR1 MNHNS, CDR2 SASEGT. V was shortened by 5 bases and J by 5 bases, with 6 bases between the two germline ends. Amplification targeted the TCR beta CDR3 regions, with RNA transcripts as the source material. The library came from an HTBI-primed first-round RT-PCR and a second-round multiplex PCR. A single record per CDR3 protein comes from TCRdb applying MiXCR to the multiplex PCR reads. The sample holds about 500,000 distinct CDR3 sequences, approximately 15% seen once.

Sequencing was done on a sample of blood. This TCR derives from a woman aged 25 to 45 with Graves' ophthalmopathy. The chain links TRBV6-1 to TRBJ2-2; no clear D. The CDR3 loop is CASSKLTGELFF. CDR3 sequence (DNA): TGTGCCAGCAGTAAACTGACCGGGGAGCTGTTTTTT.